This T cell receptor (beta chain) was identified in a study of cytomegalovirus exposure and HLA in healthy donors (dated by TCRdb to 2017 to 2019). General notes on the study: In an earlier analysis of approximately 640 of the donors, less than 350 Gb of sequence data and approximately 100 million unique TCR beta sequences from approximately 180 million T cells were reported. About 280 gigabases of sequencing data and 70 million to 100 million unique TCR sequences made up an early release that covered nearly 650 HLA-typed donors. Of the roughly 400 genotyped donors, over 65% fell in the genetic ancestry cluster associated with self-reported Caucasian donors. The study aimed to test whether cataloging public T cell receptors could reveal signatures of past pathogen exposure. The T cell repertoires of roughly 660 subjects were profiled by immunosequencing and related to cytomegalovirus serostatus. Besides the first cohort of around 670 subjects, a separate validation cohort made up of 95 to 150 different subjects was used. To predict cytomegalovirus infection status, the study combined high-throughput TCR immunosequencing, statistical association of individual TCRs with disease status, and machine learning. To study patterns of TCR occurrence, a later analysis re-analyzed previously published TCR beta repertoires from several hundred donors and added high-resolution HLA genotyping. Rather than using new phenotypic data, the later analysis identified candidate immune exposures from TCR beta sequences and from how often those sequences occurred across donors. In an earlier analysis of 587 of the donors, high-throughput TCR beta sequencing was used to judge whether each TCR beta V gene segment behaved as functional or pseudogenic. Alongside the repertoire data, information on donor age, sex, ethnicity and CMV serostatus was compiled. Genome-wide SNP genotypes for about three fifths of the roughly 670 donors were used in a later genetic analysis, which treated that subset as a discovery cohort. All discovery cohort repertoires had been generated on a single sequencing platform. Class I and class II HLA loci were covered by the typing at four-digit resolution. The number of donors typed differed by locus, with 629-630 for A, B, C, DRB1 and DQB1, over 500 for DQA1, nearly 610 for DPA1, and some 450 for DPB1. Because of strong linkage in the cohort, 4 to 6 DR-DQ haplotypes were treated as single units for association and clustering. Among about 400 genotyped donors of the cohort, an average of around 250,000 unique TCR beta nucleotide sequences was sequenced per donor, of which about 18% were non-productive.

Including cysteine and phenylalanine, the CDR3 has 14 amino acids. The retained sequence is limited to the CDR3, 42 bases, with the frame set at the first base. V loses 1 base of germline sequence and J loses 7 bases, and the interval between the two ends is 8 bases. CDR1 and CDR2, looked up from the germline V gene (reference sequence), are LNHDA and SQIVND. In the case of this clone: Which antigen it targets is not known. Base qualities were left out, and no much larger clone turns up one base away.

The library was prepared using the immunoSEQ multiplex PCR assay. For the multiplex PCR, a mixture combining 60 forward primers for TCR Vbeta segments and 13 reverse primers for TCR Jbeta segments was used. Amplification of the CDR3 region of rearranged TCR beta genes was performed with a multiplex PCR assay on genomic DNA. On the Illumina HiSeq System, the amplified TCR beta libraries were sequenced as 87-base-pair reads. On the study's bioinformatics: A later analysis tallied roughly 76 million unique TCR beta chains across the 550 to 850 repertoires, and about 10 million of those chains were shared by two or more donors. Raw reads were error-corrected and collapsed into unique sequences by a nearest-neighbor algorithm in which closely related sequences were merged to remove PCR and sequencing errors. Alignment of CDR3 sequences to IMGT reference sequences was used to assign V, D and J gene segments. For a sequence to be retained, at least a six-nucleotide match to both a V gene segment and a J gene segment was required. A rearrangement was called productive if the CDR3 had no stop codons and remained in frame with V and J, and every other rearrangement was called non-productive. Following IMGT convention, CDR3 was defined as the stretch from the second conserved V-encoded cysteine to the conserved J-encoded phenylalanine. In an earlier analysis of roughly 580 of the donors, sequences lacking an unambiguous match to a single V gene segment were excluded. In an earlier analysis of more than 500 of the donors, a V segment was called functional when productive rearrangements were above 56.7%, and segregating when the standard deviation between donors exceeded 5%. A statistical classification framework was built for diagnosing cytomegalovirus status from the catalog of TCR beta chain sequences. In a later analysis, TCR nucleotide sequences were compared against IMGT/GENE-DB human TR gene sequences so that V and J genes could be assigned. In a later analysis, CDR3 sequences and most-parsimonious VDJ recombination scenarios were assigned using the TCRdist pipeline. In a later analysis, each TCR beta chain was defined by its CDR3 amino acid sequence together with its V-gene family, and reads without a unique V-gene family were excluded. In a later analysis, approximately 590 highly shared, low-generation-probability nucleotide sequences were removed to address suspected cross-contamination and a sequencing artifact. For each public chain, a later analysis derived a clonal expansion index from normalized ranks of inferred template counts within each repertoire. In a later analysis, generation probabilities were computed using a VDJ recombination model fitted to out-of-frame rearrangements, and the results were checked against IGoR. In a later analysis, TCR-TCR, TCR-HLA and TCR-CMV co-occurrence was scored with hypergeometric tests, and a repertoire-size bias correction was applied to TCR pairs. False discovery rates were estimated in a later analysis by permuting HLA or CMV assignments 20 times. In a later analysis, co-occurring TCRs were grouped with DBSCAN, and TCRdist sequence similarity was added when clustering was performed within HLA-allele-positive subsets. For co-occurrence clustering, repertoires with fewer than 30,000 or more than 120,000 public chains were excluded, along with about five repertoires with anomalous nucleotide sharing. TCRdb limited this immuneACCESS table to in-frame rearrangements with V and J called. A share of clones is missing; checked studies link under half to unresolved V genes, and the rest is unexplained. V, J and clone size are taken as reported in that table, and D and trimming were inferred from the DNA itself. The sample yields 150,000 to 200,000 clones; about 80% were counted once. The ten largest clones represent 2% to 2.5% of the sample.

The cohort consisted of hundreds of healthy bone marrow donors. Cohort members were all nominally healthy when sampled, although unrecorded immune exposures were likely present. The donor tested CMV seronegative, placing the donor among the 350 or so seronegative members of the cohort. Each donor provided a peripheral blood sample, and peripheral blood mononuclear cells were used for TCR beta sequencing. Genomic DNA extraction from the blood cell samples was performed with the Qiagen DNeasy Blood Extraction Kit. Results the study describes overall, beyond this receptor: In an earlier analysis of fewer than 700 of the donors, most TCR beta V segments appeared in productive rearrangements about 87% or about 30% of the time, broadly matching IMGT annotations. In vitro tests confirmed that three of the cytomegalovirus-associated TCR beta chains recognize cytomegalovirus antigens. A total of 164 TCR beta chains were listed by the study as associated with cytomegalovirus. A later genetic analysis associated a missense DCLRE1C variant with V-gene and J-gene trimming of TCR beta chains, and an independent cohort replicated the association. In this cohort, only TCR beta chains were sequenced, and detectable features were limited by the absence of alpha or paired-chain data. The sequencing pipeline was judged likely to have produced a cluster of highly shared sequence variants as a technical artifact. Strong co-occurrence of HLA alleles, especially DR and DQ, made assigning TCR associations to individual alleles difficult. Roughly uniform sequencing depth across donors was assumed in presence/absence analyses, although this assumption may not hold. A later analysis associated 16,951 TCR beta sequences with specific HLA alleles at a false discovery rate of 0.05. In a later genetic analysis, fewer N-insertions in productive TCRs were reported among donors in an Asian-associated ancestry cluster than the 666-donor mean. According to a later analysis, most CMV-associated TCR beta chains appeared to be HLA-restricted, and the HLA associations seemed to be driven largely by CMV exposure. Most TCR sequences were seen in very few donors, while some public TCRs were found in many individuals. According to a later analysis, TCR association rates differed among HLA loci, with DRB1 alleles showing the most associated TCRs and HLA-C alleles showing the fewest. Linkage disequilibrium might explain the correlated functional status among segregating V segments, but an unknown experimental factor could not be ruled out. Over 15 rarely observed V segments, including chromosome 9 orphons, were excluded from the earlier analysis of approximately 500 of the donors because counts were too low. The authors suggested that the approach could potentially be generalized to other disease states and immunological phenotypes. A further reported finding was that TCR beta sequences accurately predicted the HLA-A and HLA-B alleles for most subjects in the first cohort. Because HLA typing was missing for some donors at each locus, association tests included only the typed subset. In a later analysis, HLA-associated TCR beta chains were found to be more clonally expanded and to have lower generation probabilities than equally common non-associated chains. The only immune exposure information available for the cohort was CMV serostatus. Some IMGT-functional V segments, including TRBV6-2 and TRBV6-3, could not be told apart with the 87-base-pair reads, so those segments were excluded. Cytomegalovirus status was reported to be diagnosed by the classifier with high specificity and sensitivity in both the original and validation cohorts. In a later analysis, several top co-occurrence clusters were reported to appear linked to parvovirus B19, influenza, CMV and Epstein-Barr virus.

Recombination connected TRBV19 to TRBJ1-6; no D segment can be confidently identified. The sequencing sample was made of PBMCs. The source of this sequence is a woman in her thirties in good health and CMV-seronegative. The CDR3 here reads CASSIVAINSPLHF. The DNA is TGTGCCAGTAGTATAGTGGCCATAAATTCACCCCTCCACTTT.